This is a list of T cell receptor beta chains from one sample in a study of T cell responses to AZD1222 COVID-19 vaccine. Method: immunoSEQ multiplex PCR; TCRdb's copy keeps in-frame clones and lacks some. The sample lists 80,000 to 95,000 clones, almost 80% occurring once. Sequences were derived from peripheral blood, sampled on day 0 of AZD1222 vaccination. Source of these receptors: an adult in good health. Each CDR3 is given with its conserved first and last residue. The D gene is left open where the match is weak. Clone size is given for some rows only: seen once, a few or many times, or a class if the clone is expanded.

j_gene,d_gene,v_gene,abundance,CDR3aa,CDR3nt
TRBJ2-5,TRBD1,TRBV11-2,-,CASRHRDRGQETQYF,TGTGCCAGCAGGCACCGGGACAGGGGCCAAGAGACCCAGTACTTC
TRBJ2-7,-,TRBV18,-,CASSPNNEQYF,TGTGCCAGCTCACCAAACAACGAGCAGTACTTC
TRBJ2-7,TRBD1,TRBV2,-,CASAPQGYEQYF,TGTGCCAGCGCGCCACAGGGGTACGAGCAGTACTTC
TRBJ2-7,-,TRBV28,-,CASSIPNSPYEQYF,TGTGCCAGCAGTATCCCAAATAGCCCCTACGAGCAGTACTTC
TRBJ2-7,TRBD2,TRBV5-4,few,CASSLLAGAQEQYF,TGTGCCAGCAGCTTGCTAGCGGGAGCTCAGGAGCAGTACTTC
TRBJ2-5,-,TRBV11-2,few,CASSLVAGNAQETQYF,TGTGCCAGCAGCTTAGTGGCAGGCAACGCTCAAGAGACCCAGTACTTC
TRBJ2-2,-,TRBV4-3,-,CASSQDLMGAYTGELFF,TGCGCCAGCAGCCAAGATCTAATGGGGGCCTACACCGGGGAGCTGTTTTTT
TRBJ1-3,-,TRBV3-1/TRBV3-2,-,CASSQAALGGNTIYF,TGTGCCAGCAGCCAAGCGGCACTGGGAGGAAACACCATATATTTT
TRBJ1-5,-,TRBV5-4,few,CASSLKFPPVF,TGTGCCAGCAGCTTGAAGTTTCCGCCGGTTTTT
TRBJ2-7,-,TRBV28,-,CASSTQAVHTYEQYF,TGTGCCAGCAGCACTCAAGCGGTCCACACCTACGAGCAGTACTTC
TRBJ1-2,-,TRBV7-2,-,CASSLGGLDTYGYTF,TGTGCCAGCAGCTTAGGGGGGTTGGACACCTATGGCTACACCTTC
TRBJ1-2,-,TRBV30,-,CAWSVQEAGKCTF,TGTGCCTGGAGTGTACAAGAGGCGGGAAAGTGCACCTTC
TRBJ2-5,-,TRBV12-3/TRBV12-4,-,CASSRGGSETQYF,TGTGCCAGCAGTCGAGGAGGTTCAGAGACCCAGTACTTC
TRBJ1-2,TRBD1,TRBV27,-,CASGTGATFGGYTF,TGTGCCAGCGGGACAGGGGCAACCTTCGGAGGCTACACCTTC
TRBJ1-1,TRBD1,TRBV19,-,CASSVQGALTEAFF,TGTGCCAGTAGTGTACAGGGGGCGCTCACTGAAGCTTTCTTT
TRBJ2-5,-,TRBV7-9,-,CASSDLGGETQYF,TGTGCCAGCAGTGACCTGGGGGGAGAGACCCAGTACTTC
TRBJ1-3,-,TRBV3-1/TRBV3-2,-,CASSQAGNTIYF,TGTGCCAGCAGCCAAGCTGGAAACACCATATATTTT
TRBJ2-7,-,TRBV28,-,CASSLYESSGISSYEQYF,TGTGCCAGCAGCCTGTATGAGTCCTCCGGGATCAGCTCCTACGAGCAGTACTTC
TRBJ2-1,TRBD2,TRBV9,-,CASSVDETSGSNEQFF,TGTGCCAGCAGCGTAGATGAGACTAGCGGGTCGAATGAGCAGTTCTTC
TRBJ2-2,TRBD2,TRBV7-2,few,CASSPRLTSIYTGELFF,TGTGCCAGCAGCCCTCGTTTGACTAGCATTTACACCGGGGAGCTGTTTTTT
TRBJ2-1,TRBD1,TRBV12-5,-,CASGRQGAGNEQFF,TGTGCTAGTGGACGACAGGGGGCAGGCAATGAGCAGTTCTTC
TRBJ2-2,-,TRBV30,-,CAWERTGELFF,TGTGCCTGGGAAAGGACGGGGGAGCTGTTTTTT
TRBJ2-1,-,TRBV4-2,-,CASSRDARFEQFF,TGTGCCAGCAGCAGGGACGCTAGGTTTGAGCAGTTCTTC
TRBJ1-2,-,TRBV29-1,-,CSVEDPDTNYGYTF,TGCAGCGTTGAAGACCCAGACACGAACTATGGCTACACCTTC
TRBJ1-1,-,TRBV5-1,-,CASSLELGAMNTEAFF,TGCGCCAGCAGCTTGGAGCTGGGGGCTATGAACACTGAAGCTTTCTTT
TRBJ1-4,TRBD1,TRBV5-8,-,CASSRRTGGYEKLFF,TGTGCCAGCAGCCGCAGGACAGGGGGGTATGAAAAACTGTTTTTT
TRBJ1-6,-,TRBV9,-,CASSAGAQPPLHF,TGTGCCAGCAGCGCAGGGGCCCAGCCACCCCTCCACTTT
TRBJ2-1,TRBD1,TRBV27,-,CASSLSGDRVNNEQFF,TGTGCCAGCAGTTTATCAGGGGACAGGGTCAATAATGAGCAGTTCTTC
TRBJ1-5,-,TRBV27,once,CASSPLDGRNQPQHF,TGTGCCAGCAGTCCTCTCGATGGGAGAAATCAGCCCCAGCATTTT
TRBJ2-5,-,TRBV11-1,-,CASSLSGGRETQYF,TGTGCCAGCAGCTTATCCGGGGGCAGGGAGACCCAGTACTTC
TRBJ1-1,-,TRBV12-3/TRBV12-4,-,CASSFRQNTEAFF,TGTGCCAGCAGTTTCCGACAGAACACTGAAGCTTTCTTT
TRBJ2-1,-,TRBV19,-,CASRKIPAVNNEQFF,TGTGCCAGTAGGAAAATCCCGGCAGTCAACAATGAGCAGTTCTTC
TRBJ1-2,-,TRBV2,-,CASRGDGGYTF,TGTGCCAGCAGGGGGGACGGTGGCTACACCTTC
TRBJ2-6,-,TRBV15,-,CATSREVAGANVLTF,TGTGCCACCAGCAGAGAGGTAGCAGGGGCCAACGTCCTGACTTTC
TRBJ1-4,-,TRBV27,few,CASSRQFNEIKLFF,TGTGCCAGCAGCCGACAGTTTAATGAAATAAAACTGTTTTTT
TRBJ1-4,-,TRBV7-2,-,CASSLGGRANEKLFF,TGTGCCAGCAGCTTAGGGGGGCGGGCTAATGAAAAACTGTTTTTT
TRBJ2-7,TRBD2,TRBV7-8,-,CASSPNRLAGDEQYF,TGTGCCAGCAGCCCTAATCGACTAGCGGGAGACGAGCAGTACTTC
TRBJ2-2,-,TRBV7-2,few,CASSLERAVTGELFF,TGTGCCAGCAGCTTAGAGCGGGCAGTTACCGGGGAGCTGTTTTTT
TRBJ1-1,-,TRBV5-1,-,CASSPTGTSGTEAFF,TGCGCCAGCAGCCCCACAGGGACCAGCGGCACTGAAGCTTTCTTT
TRBJ1-2,-,TRBV27,-,CASSFSDGAYGYTF,TGTGCCAGCAGTTTTTCCGACGGGGCCTATGGCTACACCTTC